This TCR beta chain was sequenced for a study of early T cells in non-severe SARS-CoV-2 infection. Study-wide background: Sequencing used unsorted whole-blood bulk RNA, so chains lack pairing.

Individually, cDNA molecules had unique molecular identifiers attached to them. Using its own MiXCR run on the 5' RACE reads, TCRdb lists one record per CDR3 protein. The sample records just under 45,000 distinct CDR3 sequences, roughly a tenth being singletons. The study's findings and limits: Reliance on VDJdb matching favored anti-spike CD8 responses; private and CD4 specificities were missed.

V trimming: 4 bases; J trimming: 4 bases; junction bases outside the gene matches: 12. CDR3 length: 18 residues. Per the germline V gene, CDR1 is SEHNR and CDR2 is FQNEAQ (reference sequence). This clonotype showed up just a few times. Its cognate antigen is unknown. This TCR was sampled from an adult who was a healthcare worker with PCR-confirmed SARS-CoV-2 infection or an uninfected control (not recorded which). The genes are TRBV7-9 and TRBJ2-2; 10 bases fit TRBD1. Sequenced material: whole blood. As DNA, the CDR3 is TGTGCCAGCAGCTCCGCGGTATCCCGGGACAGGGGCACCGGGGAGCTGTTTTTT. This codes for CASSSAVSRDRGTGELFF.